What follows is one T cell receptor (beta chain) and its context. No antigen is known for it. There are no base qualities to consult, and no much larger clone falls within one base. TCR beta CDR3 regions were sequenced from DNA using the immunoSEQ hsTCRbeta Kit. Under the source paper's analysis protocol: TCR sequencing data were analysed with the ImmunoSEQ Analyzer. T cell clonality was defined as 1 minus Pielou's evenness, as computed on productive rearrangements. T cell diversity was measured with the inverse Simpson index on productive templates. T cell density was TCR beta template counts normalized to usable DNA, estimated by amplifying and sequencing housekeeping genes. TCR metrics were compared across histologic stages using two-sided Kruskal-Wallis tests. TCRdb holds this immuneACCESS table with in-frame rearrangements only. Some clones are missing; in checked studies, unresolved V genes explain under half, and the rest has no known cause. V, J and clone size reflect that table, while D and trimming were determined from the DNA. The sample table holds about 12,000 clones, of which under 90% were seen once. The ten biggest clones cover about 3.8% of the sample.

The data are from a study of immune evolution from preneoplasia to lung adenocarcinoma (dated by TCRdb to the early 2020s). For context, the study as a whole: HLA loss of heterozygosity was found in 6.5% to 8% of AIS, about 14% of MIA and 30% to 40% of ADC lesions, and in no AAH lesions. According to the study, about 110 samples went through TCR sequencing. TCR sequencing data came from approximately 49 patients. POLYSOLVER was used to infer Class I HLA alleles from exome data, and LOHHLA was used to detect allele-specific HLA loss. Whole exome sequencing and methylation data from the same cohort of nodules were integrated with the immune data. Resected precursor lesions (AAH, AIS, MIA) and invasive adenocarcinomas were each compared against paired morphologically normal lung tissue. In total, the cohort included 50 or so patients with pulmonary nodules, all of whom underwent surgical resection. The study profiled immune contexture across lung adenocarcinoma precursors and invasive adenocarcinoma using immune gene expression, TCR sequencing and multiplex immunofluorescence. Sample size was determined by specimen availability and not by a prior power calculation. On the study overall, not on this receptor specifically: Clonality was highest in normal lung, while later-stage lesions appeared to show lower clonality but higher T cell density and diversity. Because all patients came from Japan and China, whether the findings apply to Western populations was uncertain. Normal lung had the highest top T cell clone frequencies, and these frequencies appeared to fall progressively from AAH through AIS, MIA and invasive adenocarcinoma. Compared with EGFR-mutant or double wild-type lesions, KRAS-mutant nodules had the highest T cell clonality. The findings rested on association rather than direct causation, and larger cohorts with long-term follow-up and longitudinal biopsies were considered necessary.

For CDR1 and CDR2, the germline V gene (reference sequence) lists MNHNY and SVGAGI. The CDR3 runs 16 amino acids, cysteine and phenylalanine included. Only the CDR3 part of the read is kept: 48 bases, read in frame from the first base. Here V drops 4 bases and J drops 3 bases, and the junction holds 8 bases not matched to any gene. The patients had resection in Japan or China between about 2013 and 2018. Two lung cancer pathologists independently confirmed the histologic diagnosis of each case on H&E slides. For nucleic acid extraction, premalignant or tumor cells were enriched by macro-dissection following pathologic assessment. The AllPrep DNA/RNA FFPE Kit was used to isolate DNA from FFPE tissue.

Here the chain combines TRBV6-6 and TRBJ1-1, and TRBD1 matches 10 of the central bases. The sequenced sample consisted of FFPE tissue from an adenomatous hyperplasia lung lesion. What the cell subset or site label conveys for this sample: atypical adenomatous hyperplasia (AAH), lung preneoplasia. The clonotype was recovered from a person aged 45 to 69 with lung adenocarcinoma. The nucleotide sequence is TGTGCCAGCAGTTCCTCGGGACAGGGGTTTCACACTGAAGCTTTCTTT. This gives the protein CASSSSGQGFHTEAFF.